This T cell receptor (beta chain) was profiled in a study of breast tumors, draining lymph nodes, adjacent tissues. Findings and limits, study-wide: Compared with basal-like, luminal-like tumors shared significantly more repertoire with nontumor tissue. Data only fit, rather than demonstrated, lymph node origin of most tumor T cells.

This clonotype was picked up many times. Its cognate antigen is unknown. Breast cancer patients provided tissue from their axillary draining lymph nodes. TCRdb reprocessed the multiplex PCR reads with MiXCR, giving one entry per CDR3 protein. Here the sample spans about 100,000 distinct CDR3 sequences, around 21% being singletons. Germline V gene sequence: CDR1 MNHNS, CDR2 SASEGT. The CDR3 extends over 14 amino acids. V lost 10 bases to trimming and J lost 2 bases; unmatched junction nucleotides: 7. This sequence joins TRBV6-1 and TRBJ1-5; TRBD1 matches 8 bases. What was sequenced was axillary lymph node tissue. The clonotype was recovered from a female donor with breast cancer. Some clones in this sample may be carry-over from other donors' samples. Here the CDR3 DNA reads TGTGCCACCCAAGGACAGGGTGGCAATCAGCCCCAGCATTTT. This sequence encodes CATQGQGGNQPQHF.